The 19 T cell receptor beta chains below all came from one sample that was sequenced in a study of shared clonotypes between healthy human individuals. The protocol was immunoSEQ multiplex PCR, while the TCRdb copy is restricted to in-frame clones and leaves out a portion. In the table there are some 1.4 million clones, roughly 97% of which are singletons. The sample consisted of naive CD4+ T cells sorted from blood. Subset in this sample: CD45RA+ positively selected. The receptors here all came from a man under 40 in good health.

The chain combines TRBV6-6 with TRBJ1-2; tentatively, D is TRBD1 (5 bases). The CDR3 is made up of 13 amino acids. The germline gives CDR1 MNHNY, CDR2 SVGAGI (reference sequence). V was clipped by 6 bases and J by 3 bases, with 11 bases between them. For the CDR3, the DNA is TGTGCCAGCAGCTGGGACGGTGACTATGGCTACACCTTC. The encoded protein is CASSWDGDYGYTF.

The chain recombines TRBV30 with TRBJ1-1; D uncertain. The V and J ends lost 1 base and 4 bases respectively, with 7 bases between them. The germline CDR1 and CDR2 sequences are GTSNPN and SVGIG (reference sequence). The CDR3 is 12 amino acids. This chain's CDR3 is CAWSAMSTEAFF. DNA of the CDR3: TGTGCCTGGAGTGCAATGAGCACTGAAGCTTTCTTT.

The chain recombines TRBV5-1 with TRBJ1-4; perhaps TRBD1 as D (5 bases). The CDR3 is 17 residues long. From germline, CDR1 is SGHRS and CDR2 YFSETQ. Deletions cut 4 bases from V and 3 bases from J, with 19 bases between. The CDR3 reads CASSHRRDRAPNEKLFF. CDR3 DNA sequence: TGCGCCAGCAGCCATCGCAGGGATCGAGCGCCTAATGAAAAACTGTTTTTT.

The chain has TRBV7-9 and TRBJ2-2; D is undetermined. The CDR3 spans 14 residues. Trimming removed 0 bases from V and 0 bases from J, with 2 bases in between. Germline lookup yields CDR1 SEHNR and CDR2 FQNEAQ (reference sequence). The CDR3 DNA reads as TGTGCCAGCAGCTTAGCCTCGAACACCGGGGAGCTGTTTTTT. Amino acids: CASSLASNTGELFF.

The chain links TRBV5-1 to TRBJ1-2, with D possibly being TRBD1 (5 bases). The CDR3 is made up of 18 amino acids. Germline assignment: CDR1 SGHRS and CDR2 YFSETQ. Deletions cut 4 bases from V and 2 bases from J, with 24 bases between. The CDR3 reads CASSAGGRVAGRNYGYTF. The CDR3 coding sequence is TGCGCCAGCAGCGCCGGAGGCAGGGTGGCAGGGCGAAACTATGGCTACACCTTC.

The rearrangement joins TRBV5-1 to TRBJ2-5; TRBD2 aligns across 7 bases. The germline V gene has CDR1 SGHRS and CDR2 YFSETQ. The CDR3 contains 15 residues. The V gene end was trimmed by 0 bases and the J gene end by 2 bases; junction bases not matched to a gene: 4. CDR3 in DNA: TGCGCCAGCAGCTTGGGGACTAGGGGTCAAGAGACCCAGTACTTC. Its translation is CASSLGTRGQETQYF.

CDR3 DNA sequence: TGTGCCAGCTCACCACCTAGTAGCAGGCGGGGGACTGAAGCTTTCTTT. Its translation is CASSPPSSRRGTEAFF. J is TRBJ1-1 and V is TRBV18; TRBD1 might be the D (5 bases). Germline V gene sequence: CDR1 KGHSH, CDR2 LQKENI. V was trimmed by 0 bases and J by 5 bases, leaving 16 bases between them. The CDR3 consists of 16 residues.

This sequence joins TRBV6-6 and TRBJ2-7; unclear D gene. The length of the CDR3 is 12 residues. V was clipped by 10 bases and J by 1 base, with 11 bases between them. The germline V gene encodes CDR1 MNHNY and CDR2 SVGAGI (reference sequence). CDR3 nucleotides: TGTGCCACCCGACGTGGTTCCTACGAGCAGTACTTC. It is translated as CATRRGSYEQYF.

The gene calls are TRBV9 and TRBJ2-2; D not certain. Germline CDR1 is SGDLS and CDR2 is YYNGEE. Trimming pared 4 bases from V and 5 bases from J, leaving 15 bases between. The CDR3 covers 15 residues. The CDR3 loop reads CASSPRTEGTGELFF. As DNA, the CDR3 is TGTGCCAGCAGCCCAAGGACCGAAGGAACCGGGGAGCTGTTTTTT. Full variable domain (remainder filled in from reference TRBV9 and TRBJ2-2): DSGVTQTPKHLITATGQRVTLRCSPRSGDLSVYWYQQSLDQGLQFLIQYYNGEERAKGNILERFSAQQFPDLHSELNLSSLELGDSALYFCASSPRTEGTGELFFGEGSRLTVL.

In DNA, the CDR3 is TGCGCCAGCAGCCACCCCGGGACAGTCCCCTACGAGCAGTACTTC. Translating gives CASSHPGTVPYEQYF. The V call is TRBV4-1, the J call TRBJ2-7; 7 nucleotides agree with TRBD1. The CDR3 is made up of 15 amino acids. CDR1 is MGHRA and CDR2 is YSYEKL in the germline V gene. The J segment lost 2 bases and the V segment lost 3 bases, leaving 7 bases of the junction unmatched.

V gene TRBV7-2 combines with J gene TRBJ2-2, with D maybe TRBD2 (5 bases). V gave up 2 bases and J gave up 5 bases, with 12 bases separating them. This CDR3 is 15 amino acids long. Per germline, CDR1 SGHTA and CDR2 FQGNSA. The DNA for the CDR3 is TGTGCCAGCAGCTTAAGTGGGAGTAGGACCGGGGAGCTGTTTTTT. It specifies CASSLSGSRTGELFF.

The chain joins TRBV20-1 to TRBJ2-1, with TRBD2 identical over 7 bases. Germline V gene lookup returns CDR1 DFQATT and CDR2 SNEGSKA (reference sequence). Trimming took 5 bases from V and 12 from J; bases not matched to a gene: 4. The CDR3 runs to 10 residues. The CDR3 spells CSAELAGQFF. The CDR3 region has the DNA TGCAGTGCTGAATTAGCGGGGCAGTTCTTC.

The rearrangement joins TRBV7-8 to TRBJ2-2; no reliable D call. Trimming took 1 base from V and 8 from J, leaving 11 bases between them. There are 14 residues in the CDR3. Germline V lookup: CDR1 SGHVS, CDR2 FQNEAQ. The CDR3 DNA is TGTGCCAGCAGCTTAGTCTCAAGGGTGGGGGAGCTGTTTTTT. It yields the protein CASSLVSRVGELFF.

The chain recombines TRBV7-9 with TRBJ2-7; D is uncertain. Trimming pared 0 bases from V and 5 bases from J, leaving 14 bases between. Germline lookup yields CDR1 SEHNR and CDR2 FQNEAQ (reference sequence). CDR3 length equals 15 residues. The CDR3 DNA reads TGTGCCAGCAGCTTAGCTTCTTGGGGTCTCAACGAGCAGTACTTC. It is translated as CASSLASWGLNEQYF.

Note on this clone: The sample holds other DNA sequences that translate to the same CDR3. CDR3 protein: CASSLGQGLTDTQYF. CDR3 sequence (DNA): TGCGCCAGCAGCTTGGGACAGGGGTTGACAGATACGCAGTATTTT. This chain links TRBV5-1 with TRBJ2-3; 8 positions agree with TRBD1. The CDR3 runs 15 residues. The germline V gene has CDR1 SGHRS and CDR2 YFSETQ. The J segment lost 3 bases and the V segment lost 0 bases, leaving 3 bases of the junction unmatched.

This chain joins TRBV6-4 and TRBJ2-7; 7 bases map to TRBD2. CDR1 MRHNA and CDR2 SNTAGT come from the germline V gene. V lost 4 bases to trimming and J lost 2 bases; unmatched junction nucleotides: 8. The CDR3 sequence is 15 residues long. The CDR3 here is CASSVFSSGPYEQYF. In DNA, the CDR3 is TGTGCCAGCAGTGTGTTCTCTAGCGGCCCCTACGAGCAGTACTTC.

The J gene is TRBJ1-5, the V gene TRBV15; possibly TRBD1 for D (6 bases). Germline V gene lookup returns CDR1 LNHNV and CDR2 YYDKDF (reference sequence). V was clipped by 0 bases and J by 0 bases, with 15 bases between them. The CDR3 totals 18 residues. CDR3 DNA: TGTGCCACCAGCAGAGATCCCCCCGGACAGACTAGCAATCAGCCCCAGCATTTT. Protein: CATSRDPPGQTSNQPQHF.

The genes are TRBV6-5 and TRBJ2-5, with a weak D call TRBD1 (5 bases). The CDR3 has 14 amino acids. CDR1 MNHEY and CDR2 SVGAGI come from the germline V gene. V was shortened by 6 bases and J by 5 bases, with 16 bases between the two germline ends. The CDR3: CASRARWAGETQYF. The CDR3 DNA sequence: TGTGCCAGCAGAGCCCGGTGGGCAGGGGAGACCCAGTACTTC.

The genes are TRBV6-1 and TRBJ2-2, with D perhaps given as TRBD1 or TRBD2 (5 bases each). The germline gives CDR1 MNHNS, CDR2 SASEGT. The V and J ends lost 3 bases and 3 bases respectively, with 11 bases between them. The CDR3 totals 15 residues. In DNA, the CDR3 is TGTGCCAGCAGTGAGGGACGTTCGGACACCGGGGAGCTGTTTTTT. It specifies CASSEGRSDTGELFF.